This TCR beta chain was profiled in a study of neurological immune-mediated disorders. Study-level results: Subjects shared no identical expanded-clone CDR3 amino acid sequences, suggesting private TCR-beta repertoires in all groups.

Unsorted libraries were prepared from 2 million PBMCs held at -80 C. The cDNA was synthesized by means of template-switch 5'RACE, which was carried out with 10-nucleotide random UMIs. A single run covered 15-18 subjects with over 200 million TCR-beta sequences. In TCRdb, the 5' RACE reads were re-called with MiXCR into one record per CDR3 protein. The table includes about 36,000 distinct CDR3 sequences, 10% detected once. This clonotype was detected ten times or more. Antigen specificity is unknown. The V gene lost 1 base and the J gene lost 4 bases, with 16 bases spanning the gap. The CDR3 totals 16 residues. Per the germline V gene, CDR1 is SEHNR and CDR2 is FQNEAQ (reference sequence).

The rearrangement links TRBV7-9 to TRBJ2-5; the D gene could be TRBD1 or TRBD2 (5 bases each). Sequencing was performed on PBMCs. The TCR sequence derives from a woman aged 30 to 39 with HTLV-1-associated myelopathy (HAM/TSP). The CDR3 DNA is TGTGCCAGCAGCTTAGGCACGGGGCGCAAGGGAGAGACCCAGTACTTC. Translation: CASSLGTGRKGETQYF.